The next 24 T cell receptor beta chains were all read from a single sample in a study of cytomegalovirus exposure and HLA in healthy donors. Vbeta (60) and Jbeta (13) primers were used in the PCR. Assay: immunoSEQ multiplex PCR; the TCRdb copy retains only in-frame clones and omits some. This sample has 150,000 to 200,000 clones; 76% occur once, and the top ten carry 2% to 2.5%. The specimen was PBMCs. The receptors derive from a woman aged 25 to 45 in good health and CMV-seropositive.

CDR3 DNA sequence: TGTGCCAGCAGTTACCGGGAGAGCCAAGAGACCCAGTACTTC. The encoded protein is CASSYRESQETQYF. This chain connects TRBV6-5 to TRBJ2-5; TRBD2 might be the D (6 bases). The CDR3 is 14 residues long. The V and J ends lost 2 bases and 1 base respectively, with 8 bases between them. The germline gives CDR1 MNHEY, CDR2 SVGAGI.

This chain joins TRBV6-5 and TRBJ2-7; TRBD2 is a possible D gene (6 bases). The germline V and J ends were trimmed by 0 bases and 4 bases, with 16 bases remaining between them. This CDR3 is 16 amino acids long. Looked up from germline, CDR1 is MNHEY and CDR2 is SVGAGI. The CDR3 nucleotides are TGTGCCAGCAGTTACTCGTTGCAGGTTGGGACTTACGAGCAGTACTTC. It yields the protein CASSYSLQVGTYEQYF.

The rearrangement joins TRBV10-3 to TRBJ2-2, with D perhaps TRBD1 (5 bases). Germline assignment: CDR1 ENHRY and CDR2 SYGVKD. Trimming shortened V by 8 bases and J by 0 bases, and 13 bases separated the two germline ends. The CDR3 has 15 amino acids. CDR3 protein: CAIRRQSSNTGELFF. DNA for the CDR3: TGTGCCATCCGTAGACAGAGCTCGAACACCGGGGAGCTGTTTTTT.

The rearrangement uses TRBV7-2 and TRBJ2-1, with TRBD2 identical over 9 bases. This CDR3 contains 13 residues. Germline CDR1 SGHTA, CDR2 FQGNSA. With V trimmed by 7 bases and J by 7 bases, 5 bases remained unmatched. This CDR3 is CASIGGGANEQFF. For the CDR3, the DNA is TGTGCCAGCATCGGCGGGGGGGCAAATGAGCAGTTCTTC. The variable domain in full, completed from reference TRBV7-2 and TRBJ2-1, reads GAGVSQSPSNKVTEKGKDVELRCDPISGHTALYWYRQSLGQGLEFLIYFQGNSAPDKSGLPSDRFSAERTGGSVSTLTIQRTQQEDSAVYLCASIGGGANEQFFGPGTRLTVL.

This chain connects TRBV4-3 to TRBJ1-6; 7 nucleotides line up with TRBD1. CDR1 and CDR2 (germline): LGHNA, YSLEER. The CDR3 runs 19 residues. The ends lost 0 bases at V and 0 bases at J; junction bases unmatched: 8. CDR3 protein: CASSQDRGRGYSYNSPLHF. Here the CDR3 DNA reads TGCGCCAGCAGCCAAGATCGGGGCAGGGGGTACTCCTATAATTCACCCCTCCACTTT.

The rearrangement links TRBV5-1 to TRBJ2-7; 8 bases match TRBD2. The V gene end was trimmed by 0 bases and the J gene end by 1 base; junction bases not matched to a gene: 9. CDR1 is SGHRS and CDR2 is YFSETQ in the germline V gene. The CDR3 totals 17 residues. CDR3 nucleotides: TGCGCCAGCAGCTTGGCCTGGGGCGGGGGGTCATCCTACGAGCAGTACTTC. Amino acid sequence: CASSLAWGGGSSYEQYF.

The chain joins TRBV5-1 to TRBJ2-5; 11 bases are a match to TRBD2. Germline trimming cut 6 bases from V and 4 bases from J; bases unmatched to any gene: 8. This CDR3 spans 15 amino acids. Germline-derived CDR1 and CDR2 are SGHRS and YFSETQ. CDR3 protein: CASNPGTSGGETQYF. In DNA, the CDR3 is TGCGCCAGCAACCCCGGGACTAGCGGAGGAGAGACCCAGTACTTC.

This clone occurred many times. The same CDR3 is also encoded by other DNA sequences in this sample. The CDR3 DNA reads TGTGCCAGCAGTCGTGGACAGGGGAGGGATGGCTACACCTTC. It is translated as CASSRGQGRDGYTF. The genes are TRBV28 and TRBJ1-2; TRBD1 matches 9 bases. V was clipped by 5 bases and J by 6 bases; unmatched bases: 7. This CDR3 has 14 residues. Germline loops: CDR1 MDHEN, CDR2 SYDVKM.

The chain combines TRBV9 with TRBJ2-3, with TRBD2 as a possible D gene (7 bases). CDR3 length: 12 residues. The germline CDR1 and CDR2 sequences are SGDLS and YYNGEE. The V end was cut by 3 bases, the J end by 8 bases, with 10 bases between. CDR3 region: CASSEGGGTQYF. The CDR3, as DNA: TGTGCCAGCAGCGAAGGGGGGGGTACGCAGTATTTT.

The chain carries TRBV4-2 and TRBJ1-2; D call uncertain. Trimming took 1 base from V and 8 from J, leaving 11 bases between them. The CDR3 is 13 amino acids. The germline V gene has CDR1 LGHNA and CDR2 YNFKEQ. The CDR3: CASSQVHRRGYTF. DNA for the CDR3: TGTGCCAGCAGCCAAGTACATCGCCGCGGCTACACCTTC.

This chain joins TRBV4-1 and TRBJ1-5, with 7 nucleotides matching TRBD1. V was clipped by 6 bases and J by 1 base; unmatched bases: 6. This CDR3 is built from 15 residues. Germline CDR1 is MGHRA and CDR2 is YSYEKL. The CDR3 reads CASRRQGGSNQPQHF. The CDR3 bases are TGCGCCAGCAGGAGGCAGGGGGGCAGCAATCAGCCCCAGCATTTT.

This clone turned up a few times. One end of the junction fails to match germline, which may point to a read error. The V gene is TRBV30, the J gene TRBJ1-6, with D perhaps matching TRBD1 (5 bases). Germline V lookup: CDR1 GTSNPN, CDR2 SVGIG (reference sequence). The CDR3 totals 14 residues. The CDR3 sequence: CAWSRDSNNSPLHF. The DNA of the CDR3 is TGTGCCTGGAGTAGGGACTCCAATAATTCACCCCTCCACTTT. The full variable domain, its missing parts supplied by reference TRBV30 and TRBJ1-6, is SQTIHQWPATLVQPVGSPLSLECTVEGTSNPNLYWYRQAAGRGLQLLFYSVGIGQISSEVPQNLSASRPQDRQFILSSKKLLLSDSGFYLCAWSRDSNNSPLHFGNGTRLTVT.

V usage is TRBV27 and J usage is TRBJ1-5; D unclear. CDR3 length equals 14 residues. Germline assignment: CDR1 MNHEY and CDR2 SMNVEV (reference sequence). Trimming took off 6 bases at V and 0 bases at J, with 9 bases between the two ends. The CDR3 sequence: CASSPLYSNQPQHF. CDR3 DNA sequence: TGTGCCAGCAGCCCACTTTATAGCAATCAGCCCCAGCATTTT.

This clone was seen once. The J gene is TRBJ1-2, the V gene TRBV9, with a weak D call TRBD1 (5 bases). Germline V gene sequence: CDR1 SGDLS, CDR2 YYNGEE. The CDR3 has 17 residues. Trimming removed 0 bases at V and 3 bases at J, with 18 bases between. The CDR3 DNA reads TGTGCCAGCAGCGTAGCGGGGGACGGCCTTGGGGACTATGGCTACACCTTC. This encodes CASSVAGDGLGDYGYTF.

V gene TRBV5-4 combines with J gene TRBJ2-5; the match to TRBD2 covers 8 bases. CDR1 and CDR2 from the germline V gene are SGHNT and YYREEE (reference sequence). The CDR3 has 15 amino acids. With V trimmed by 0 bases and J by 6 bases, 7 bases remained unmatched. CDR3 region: CASSLAGGPVQTQYF. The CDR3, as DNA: TGTGCCAGCAGCTTGGCGGGGGGGCCGGTTCAGACCCAGTACTTC.

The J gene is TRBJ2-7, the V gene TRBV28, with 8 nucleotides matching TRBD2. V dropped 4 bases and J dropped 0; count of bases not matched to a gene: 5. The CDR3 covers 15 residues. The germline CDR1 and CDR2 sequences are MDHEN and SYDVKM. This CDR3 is CASSSIAGSSYEQYF. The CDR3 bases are TGTGCCAGCAGTTCGATAGCGGGGAGCTCCTACGAGCAGTACTTC. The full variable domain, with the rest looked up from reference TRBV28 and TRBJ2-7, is DVKVTQSSRYLVKRTGEKVFLECVQDMDHENMFWYRQDPGLGLRLIYFSYDVKMKEKGDIPEGYSVSREKKERFSLILESASTNQTSMYLCASSSIAGSSYEQYFGPGTRLTVT.

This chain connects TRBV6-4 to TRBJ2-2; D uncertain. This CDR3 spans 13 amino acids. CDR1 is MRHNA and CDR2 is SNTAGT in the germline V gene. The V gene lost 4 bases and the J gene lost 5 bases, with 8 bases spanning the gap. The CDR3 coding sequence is TGTGCCAGCAGTGCCTACCCGACCGGGGAGCTGTTTTTT. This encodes CASSAYPTGELFF.

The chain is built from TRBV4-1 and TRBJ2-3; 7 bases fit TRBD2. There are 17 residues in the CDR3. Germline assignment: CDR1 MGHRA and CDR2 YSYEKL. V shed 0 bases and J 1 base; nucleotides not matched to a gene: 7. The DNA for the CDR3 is TGCGCCAGCAGCCAAGAAGGGTCGGGGGGTCGCACAGATACGCAGTATTTT. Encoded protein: CASSQEGSGGRTDTQYF.

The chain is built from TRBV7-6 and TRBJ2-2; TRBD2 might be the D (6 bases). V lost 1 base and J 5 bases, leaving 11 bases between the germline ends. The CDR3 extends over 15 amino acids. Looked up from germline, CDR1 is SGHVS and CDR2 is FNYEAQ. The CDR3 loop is CASSLVRAGTGELFF. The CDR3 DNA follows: TGTGCCAGCAGCTTAGTTAGGGCGGGGACCGGGGAGCTGTTTTTT.

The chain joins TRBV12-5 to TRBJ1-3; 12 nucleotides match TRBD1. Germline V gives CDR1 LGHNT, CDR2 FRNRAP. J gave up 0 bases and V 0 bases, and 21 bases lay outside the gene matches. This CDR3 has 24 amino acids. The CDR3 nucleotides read TGTGCTAGTGGTTTGGTAAACCCCTCTTTGACCGGGACAGGGGGCTTCGGCTCTGGAAACACCATATATTTT. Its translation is CASGLVNPSLTGTGGFGSGNTIYF.

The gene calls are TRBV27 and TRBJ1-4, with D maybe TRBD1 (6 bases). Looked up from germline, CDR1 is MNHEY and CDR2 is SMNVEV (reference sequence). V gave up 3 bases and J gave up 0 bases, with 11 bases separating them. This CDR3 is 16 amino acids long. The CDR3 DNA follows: TGTGCCAGCAGTTTCACAGGGCAGGCAACTAATGAAAAACTGTTTTTT. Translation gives CASSFTGQATNEKLFF.

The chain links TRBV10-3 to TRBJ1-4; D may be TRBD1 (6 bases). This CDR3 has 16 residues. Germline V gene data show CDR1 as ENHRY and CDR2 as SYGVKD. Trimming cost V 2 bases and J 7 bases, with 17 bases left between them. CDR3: CAISESSTGPREKLFF. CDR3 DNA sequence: TGTGCCATCAGTGAGAGTAGCACAGGGCCGCGTGAAAAACTGTTTTTT.

The CDR3 DNA reads as TGCAGCGTTGAACCTAGCGGGGGGAATGAGCAGTACTTC. It translates to CSVEPSGGNEQYF. V usage is TRBV29-1 and J usage is TRBJ2-7, with TRBD2 matching 11 bases. The CDR3 consists of 13 residues. CDR1 is SQVTM and CDR2 is ANQGSEA in the germline V gene. J gave up 7 bases and V 2 bases, and 4 bases lay outside the gene matches.

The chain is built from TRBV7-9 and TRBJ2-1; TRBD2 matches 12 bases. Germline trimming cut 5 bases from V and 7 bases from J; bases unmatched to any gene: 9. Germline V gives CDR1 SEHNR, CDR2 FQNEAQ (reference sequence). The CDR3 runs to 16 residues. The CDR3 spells CASSPRGLAGRNEQFF. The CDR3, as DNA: TGTGCCAGCAGCCCACGAGGACTAGCGGGGAGGAATGAGCAGTTCTTC.